One sample yielded the 9 T cell receptor beta chains listed below, sequenced in a study of cytotoxic CD8 clonotypes in ibrutinib-treated CLL. Using immunoSEQ multiplex PCR, the repertoire was profiled, and TCRdb retains in-frame clones only, with some absent. The sample has approximately 57,000 clones, 56% seen once; the top ten hold roughly 22%. The sequenced sample was PBMCs, obtained after 24 months of ibrutinib treatment. Receptors originate from a human donor with chronic lymphocytic leukemia.

J is TRBJ2-7 and V is TRBV5-6; D tentatively reads TRBD1 or TRBD2 (5 bases each). The CDR3 consists of 13 residues. Germline CDR1 reads SGHDT; CDR2 reads YYEEEE. Trimming shortened V by 4 bases and J by 4 bases, and 12 bases separated the two germline ends. The CDR3 region is CASSPGPGYEQYV. The CDR3 region has the DNA TGTGCCAGCAGCCCGGGACCCGGTTACGAGCAGTACGTC.

This sequence joins TRBV2 and TRBJ1-3; D remains ambiguous. CDR3 length: 14 amino acids. Between the trimmed V and J ends, which lost 2 bases and 1 base, there was a span of 6 bases. Germline V lookup: CDR1 SNHLY, CDR2 FYNNEI. DNA of the CDR3: TGTGCCAGCAGTGAATTTACGTCTGGAAACACCATATATTTT. This gives the protein CASSEFTSGNTIYF.

This chain joins TRBV2 and TRBJ2-1; TRBD2 agrees at 12 bases. The germline gives CDR1 SNHLY, CDR2 FYNNEI. V shed 3 bases, J shed 6 bases, and the junction held 12 bases outside the gene matches. CDR3 length equals 18 residues. Here the CDR3 DNA reads TGTGCCAGCAGTGATTTGTTCTCGTTACTAGCGGGGGGCAATGAGCAGTTCTTC. It is translated as CASSDLFSLLAGGNEQFF.

J is TRBJ2-2 and V is TRBV11-3; 7 bases align to TRBD1. V lost 5 bases, J lost 4 bases, and 7 bases stayed unmatched. Germline loops: CDR1 SGHNT, CDR2 YENEEA. CDR3 length: 15 residues. CDR3 DNA sequence: TGTGCCAGCAGCCTCGGGGACAGCCGCACCGGGGAGCTGTTTTTT. Protein: CASSLGDSRTGELFF.

The chain links TRBV27 to TRBJ2-1; 9 nucleotides agree with TRBD2. The CDR3 is 14 residues long. Germline-derived CDR1 and CDR2 are MNHEY and SMNVEV (reference sequence). V gave up 5 bases and J gave up 3 bases; unmatched junction bases: 2. The CDR3 protein is CASSTSGYYNEQFF. The CDR3 coding sequence is TGTGCCAGCAGTACTAGCGGGTACTACAATGAGCAGTTCTTC.

The chain recombines TRBV5-1 with TRBJ2-1, with TRBD1 as a possible D gene (6 bases). CDR3 length: 15 amino acids. Trimming left V 2 bases short and J 1 base short, with 10 bases between. Germline values: CDR1 SGHRS, CDR2 YFSETQ. Here the CDR3 reads CASSFGTMSYNEQFF. As DNA, the CDR3 is TGCGCCAGCAGCTTCGGGACAATGTCCTACAATGAGCAGTTCTTC.

V and J are TRBV4-1 and TRBJ2-3; the match to TRBD2 covers 13 bases. V lost 4 bases, J lost 2 bases, and 9 bases stayed unmatched. This CDR3 comprises 18 residues. In germline, CDR1 is MGHRA, CDR2 YSYEKL. The CDR3: CASSPSTGLAGATDTQYF. Here the CDR3 DNA reads TGCGCCAGCAGCCCCTCGACCGGACTAGCGGGGGCCACAGATACGCAGTATTTT.

The chain recombines TRBV5-1 with TRBJ2-5, with a tentative D call TRBD2 (6 bases). In germline, CDR1 is SGHRS, CDR2 YFSETQ. V shed 6 bases and J shed 5 bases, with 14 bases lying between them. This CDR3 is built from 13 residues. The CDR3 region is CASKGGSGETQYF. In DNA, the CDR3 is TGCGCCAGCAAAGGAGGCAGCGGGGAGACCCAGTACTTC.

The rearrangement links TRBV18 to TRBJ1-6; D might be TRBD1 (5 bases). This CDR3 comprises 18 residues. The germline V gene has CDR1 KGHSH and CDR2 LQKENI. V was trimmed by 1 base and J by 9 bases, leaving 22 bases between them. The CDR3 region has the DNA TGTGCCAGCTCACCACTTCGGTCTGGAGGGGATGCCTTTTCACCCCTCCACTTT. It yields the protein CASSPLRSGGDAFSPLHF. The complete variable domain, with remaining parts taken from reference TRBV18 and TRBJ1-6, reads NAGVMQNPRHLVRRRGQEARLRCSPMKGHSHVYWYRQLPEEGLKFMVYLQKENIIDESGMPKERFSAEFPKEGPSILRIQQVVRGDSAAYFCASSPLRSGGDAFSPLHFGNGTRLTVT.